This entry is about one TCR beta chain. The data stem from a study of blood T cell repertoires in COVID-19. In the study overall: The United States, Italy and Spain supplied acute and convalescent COVID-19 samples. From T cells, B-cell-depleted T cells, or PBMCs came the material, which was cDNA or gDNA.

Germline CDR1 LNHDA, CDR2 SQIVND (reference sequence). The CDR3 has 16 amino acids. The ends were cut back, 5 bases at V and 7 bases at J, with 21 bases in the middle. Sequenced by immunoSEQ multiplex PCR; TCRdb stores in-frame clones only, minus some. This sample has some 150,000 clones; approximately 86% occur once, and the top ten carry about 4.2%. Sequencing was carried out using peripheral blood. This TCR was recovered from a woman in her sixties or seventies with active or convalescent COVID-19. This chain links TRBV19 with TRBJ2-1; perhaps TRBD1 as D (6 bases). The CDR3 nucleotides read TGTGCCAGTAGTGATAGAGGGGGACACATCGGGAATGAGCAGTTCTTC. Protein sequence: CASSDRGGHIGNEQFF.